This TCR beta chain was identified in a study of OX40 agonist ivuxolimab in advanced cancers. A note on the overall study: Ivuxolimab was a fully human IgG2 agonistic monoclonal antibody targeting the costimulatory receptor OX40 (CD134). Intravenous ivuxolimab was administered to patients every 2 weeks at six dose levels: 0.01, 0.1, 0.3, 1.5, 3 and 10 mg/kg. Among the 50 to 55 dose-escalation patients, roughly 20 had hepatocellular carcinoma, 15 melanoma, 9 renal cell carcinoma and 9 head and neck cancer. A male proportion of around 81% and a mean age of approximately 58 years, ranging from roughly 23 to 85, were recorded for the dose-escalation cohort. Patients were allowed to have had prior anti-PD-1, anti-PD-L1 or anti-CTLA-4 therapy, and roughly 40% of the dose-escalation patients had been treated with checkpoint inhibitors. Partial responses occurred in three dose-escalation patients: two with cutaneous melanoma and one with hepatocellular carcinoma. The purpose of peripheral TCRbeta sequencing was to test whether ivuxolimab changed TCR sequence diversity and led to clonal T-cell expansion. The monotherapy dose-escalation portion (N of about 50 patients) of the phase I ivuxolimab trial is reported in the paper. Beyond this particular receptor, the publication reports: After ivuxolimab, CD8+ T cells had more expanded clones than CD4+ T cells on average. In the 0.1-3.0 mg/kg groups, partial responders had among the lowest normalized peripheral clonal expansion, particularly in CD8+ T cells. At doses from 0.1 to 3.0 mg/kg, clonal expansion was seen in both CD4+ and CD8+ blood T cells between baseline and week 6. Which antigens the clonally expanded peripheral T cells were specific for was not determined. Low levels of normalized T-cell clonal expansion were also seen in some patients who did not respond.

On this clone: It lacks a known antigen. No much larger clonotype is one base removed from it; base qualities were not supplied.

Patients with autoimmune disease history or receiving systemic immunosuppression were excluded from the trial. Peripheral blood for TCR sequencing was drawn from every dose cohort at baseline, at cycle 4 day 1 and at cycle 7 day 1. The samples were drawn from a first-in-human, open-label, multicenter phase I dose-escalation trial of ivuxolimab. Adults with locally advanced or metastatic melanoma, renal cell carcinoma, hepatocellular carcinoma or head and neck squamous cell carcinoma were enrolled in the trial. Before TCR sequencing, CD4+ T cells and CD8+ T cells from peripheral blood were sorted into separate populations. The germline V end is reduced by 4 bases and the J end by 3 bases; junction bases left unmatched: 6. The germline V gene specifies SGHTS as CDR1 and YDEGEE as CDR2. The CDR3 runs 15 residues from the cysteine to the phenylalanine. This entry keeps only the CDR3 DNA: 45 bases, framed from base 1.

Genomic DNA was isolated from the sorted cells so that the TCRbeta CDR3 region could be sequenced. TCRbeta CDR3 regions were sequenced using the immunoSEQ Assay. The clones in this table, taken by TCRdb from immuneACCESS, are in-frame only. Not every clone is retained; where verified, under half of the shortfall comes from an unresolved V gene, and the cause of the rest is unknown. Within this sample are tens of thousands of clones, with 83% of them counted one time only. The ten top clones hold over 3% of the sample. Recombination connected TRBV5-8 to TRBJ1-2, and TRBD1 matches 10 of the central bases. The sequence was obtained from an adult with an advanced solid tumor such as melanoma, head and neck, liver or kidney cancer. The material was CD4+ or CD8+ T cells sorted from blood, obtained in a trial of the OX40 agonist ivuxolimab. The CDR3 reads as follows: CASSTRDRGYYGYTF. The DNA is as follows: TGTGCCAGCAGCACCCGGGACAGGGGATACTATGGCTACACCTTC.